This T cell receptor beta chain was recovered during a study of PD-1 blockade in classical Hodgkin lymphoma. Overall study results and limits: As was reported, newly diagnosed patients showed lower baseline TCR diversity than healthy donors did.

Time point: newly diagnosed, previously untreated cHL patient sample. Investigators isolated CD4+ T cells from thawed PBMCs through magnetic negative selection. PBMCs from patients with newly diagnosed, untreated classical Hodgkin lymphoma served as a comparison group for the relapsed/refractory trial patients. Libraries were prepared by immunoSEQ multiplex PCR; TCRdb keeps only in-frame clonotypes and omits some of them. The profile covers about 35,000 clones, with around 89% appearing a single time and 0.2% to 0.25% taken by the ten largest. Comments on this clone: Its specificity is not known.

Source material: CD4+ T cells from blood. This receptor was identified in a human donor with classical Hodgkin lymphoma.

CDR3 in DNA: TGTGCCAGCAGTCAACAGGGAGCCAAAAACATTCAGTACTTC. It specifies CASSQQGAKNIQYF. The chain couples TRBV5-4 to TRBJ2-4; D possibly corresponds to TRBD1 (6 bases). The CDR3 runs 14 residues. V shed 5 bases and J shed 0 bases, with 9 bases lying between them. The germline V gene has CDR1 SGHNT and CDR2 YYREEE (reference sequence).